This TCR beta chain was profiled in a study of cytomegalovirus exposure and HLA in healthy donors. J lost 4 bases, V lost 0 bases, and 6 bases had no gene match. Germline V lookup: CDR1 SGHVS, CDR2 FNYEAQ. CDR3 length equals 16 residues. Primers included in the PCR were 60 Vbeta and 13 Jbeta primers. Some clones are missing from TCRdb's copy, which holds only in-frame ones; the method was immunoSEQ multiplex PCR. The data contain 150,000 to 200,000 clones, 79% of them singletons. V and J are TRBV7-6 and TRBJ2-5; 9 bases match TRBD2. This receptor was obtained from a man in his forties in good health and CMV-seronegative. The sample comprised PBMCs. The CDR3 loop reads CASSLALAGWGETQYF. CDR3 DNA sequence: TGTGCCAGCAGCTTAGCACTAGCGGGCTGGGGAGAGACCCAGTACTTC.